This T cell receptor beta chain was observed in a study of CXCR3-negative and CXCR3-positive naive CD8 T cells. As for this clonotype: Its target is unknown.

Overall study findings and caveats: Comparison of naive cells showed more hydrophobic TRB CDR3s in CXCR3-positive than in CXCR3-negative naive cells.

TRB cDNA was prepared as libraries by UMI-labeled 5' RACE. With the 5' RACE reads reprocessed, TCRdb shows one record per CDR3 protein and no DNA. Here the sample table reports around 63,000 distinct CDR3 sequences. The CDR3 has 14 amino acids. Germline V gene lookup returns CDR1 LNHNV and CDR2 YYDKDF (reference sequence). The receptor comes from a human donor in good health. Some clones in this sample may be carry-over from other donors' samples. Sequencing input: naive CXCR3+ CD8+ T cells from blood. Subset given: CD45RO-CCR7+CD27+CD95- naive CD8+ T cells expressing CXCR3 (TNR3+). The chain carries TRBV15 and TRBJ2-5; checking the TCRdb D call of TRBD1 is not possible without DNA. The CDR3 reads CATSYYRGQETQYF.